These 8 T cell receptor beta chains were sequenced from one sample in a study of OX40 agonist ivuxolimab in advanced cancers. The protocol was immunoSEQ multiplex PCR, while the TCRdb copy is restricted to in-frame clones and leaves out a portion. The repertoire holds 40,000 to 45,000 clones, 85% to 90% seen once, with roughly 4.5% in the top ten. The starting material was CD4+ or CD8+ T cells sorted from blood, obtained in a trial of the OX40 agonist ivuxolimab. Receptor source: an adult with an advanced solid tumor such as melanoma, head and neck, liver or kidney cancer.

In nucleotides, the CDR3 is TGTGCCAGCAGCTTAAAGCTAGCGGGACACAATGAGCAGTTCTTC. This encodes CASSLKLAGHNEQFF. The V and J genes are TRBV7-3 and TRBJ2-1, with 9 bases aligning to TRBD2. Germline-derived CDR1 and CDR2 are SGHTA and FQGTGA. The CDR3 is 15 amino acids. V shed 1 base, J shed 5 bases, and the junction held 3 bases outside the gene matches.

The chain is built from TRBV2 and TRBJ2-5; 13 bases fit TRBD2. The CDR3 is made up of 15 amino acids. From germline, CDR1 is SNHLY and CDR2 FYNNEI. V was pared by 1 base and J by 9 bases, with 5 bases of the junction left unmatched. CDR3 in DNA: TGTGCCAGCAGTGAAGATGGACTAGCGGGAGCGTCCCAGTACTTC. As protein: CASSEDGLAGASQYF. Using reference TRBV2 and TRBJ2-5 for the parts outside the CDR3, the full variable domain is EPEVTQTPSHQVTQMGQEVILRCVPISNHLYFYWYRQILGQKVEFLVSFYNNEISEKSEIFDDQFSVERPDGSNFTLKIRSTKLEDSAMYFCASSEDGLAGASQYFGPGTRLLVL.

The V and J genes are TRBV10-3 and TRBJ1-3; 9 bases agree with TRBD1. From germline, CDR1 is ENHRY and CDR2 SYGVKD. The J segment lost 3 bases and the V segment lost 6 bases, leaving 3 bases of the junction unmatched. This CDR3 region has 14 residues. The chain's CDR3 is CAIRRQGDGNTIYF. The CDR3 bases are TGTGCCATCAGAAGACAGGGGGATGGAAACACCATATATTTT.

This rearrangement joins TRBV15 to TRBJ2-1; 9 positions agree with TRBD2. The CDR3 contains 18 residues. The germline V gene encodes CDR1 LNHNV and CDR2 YYDKDF (reference sequence). V dropped 5 bases and J dropped 0; count of bases not matched to a gene: 11. In DNA form, the CDR3 reads TGTGCCACCAGCGGGGTTGGGGCTAGCGGGACCTCCTACAATGAGCAGTTCTTC. It yields the protein CATSGVGASGTSYNEQFF.

The chain carries TRBV2 and TRBJ1-2; 7 bases line up with TRBD1. The CDR3 contains 15 residues. Germline V gene data show CDR1 as SNHLY and CDR2 as FYNNEI. The V gene end was trimmed by 3 bases and the J gene end by 8 bases; junction bases not matched to a gene: 12. CDR3 in DNA: TGTGCCAGCAGTGACCCCGGGACAGCCGCCCGGGGCTACACCTTC. The encoded protein is CASSDPGTAARGYTF.

The rearrangement uses TRBV19 and TRBJ2-5, with D possibly TRBD1 on 5 matching bases. The V end was cut by 4 bases, the J end by 5 bases, with 17 bases between. This CDR3 region has 15 residues. Per germline, CDR1 LNHDA and CDR2 SQIVND (reference sequence). CDR3 amino acids: CASSNLKGSGETQYF. CDR3 in DNA: TGTGCCAGTAGTAATCTCAAGGGGTCTGGGGAGACCCAGTACTTC.

This chain links TRBV30 with TRBJ2-4; TRBD2 might be the D (5 bases). V was clipped by 0 bases and J by 8 bases, with 11 bases between them. The length of the CDR3 is 13 residues. CDR1 GTSNPN and CDR2 SVGIG come from the germline V gene (reference sequence). The CDR3 is CAWSVNVGDIQYF. The CDR3 region has the DNA TGTGCCTGGAGTGTTAACGTCGGGGACATTCAGTACTTC. The full variable domain, its missing parts supplied by reference TRBV30 and TRBJ2-4, is SQTIHQWPATLVQPVGSPLSLECTVEGTSNPNLYWYRQAAGRGLQLLFYSVGIGQISSEVPQNLSASRPQDRQFILSSKKLLLSDSGFYLCAWSVNVGDIQYFGAGTRLSVL.

DNA of the CDR3: TGTGCCAGCCATGCCTCAGAGGTTGGCTACACCTTC. This translates into CASHASEVGYTF. The rearrangement uses TRBV28 and TRBJ1-2, with unresolved D. Germline V gene lookup returns CDR1 MDHEN and CDR2 SYDVKM. This CDR3 spans 12 amino acids. Trimming removed 8 bases at V and 7 bases at J, with 14 bases between.